This T cell receptor (beta chain) originates from a study of CD8 T cells in ankylosing spondylitis (TCRdb year 2017). Broadly, across the study: To find TCR variants linked to disease, the study profiled T cell receptor beta repertoires in ankylosing spondylitis patients and healthy donors. Peripheral blood was sampled, and synovial fluid was additionally collected from ankylosing spondylitis patients. The full study cohort was made up of 20 to 25 ankylosing spondylitis patients and 108 healthy donors.

A word on this clonotype: Its cognate antigen has yet to be identified. No much larger clonotype is one base removed from it; base qualities were not supplied.

From its cysteine to its phenylalanine, the CDR3 spans 12 amino acids. Only the CDR3 DNA is retained, 36 bases long and in frame from the first base. The germline V gene yields SGHVS for CDR1 and FQNEAQ for CDR2. Cut back by 5 bases and 7 bases, the V and J ends lie 11 bases apart. The full study reports these points: In peripheral blood, the disease-linked clones were found at relatively low frequencies and had a CD8+ phenotype. A TCR beta motif of roughly 8 highly homologous amino acid variants appeared characteristic of blood from ankylosing spondylitis patients. Some motif variants were previously reported in synovial fluid and blood of reactive arthritis patients, suggesting common disease-initiation mechanisms. Significant enrichment of the disease-linked clones was reported in matched synovial fluid samples from ankylosing spondylitis patients.

The instrument was an Illumina HiSeq 2500. Quantitative 5'-RACE with molecular barcodes was used to prepare TCR beta libraries. Concerning the study's data processing: A new computational method based on a probabilistic model of VDJ rearrangement was used to identify disease-linked TCR variants. Starting from the raw public reads, TCRdb applied fastp trimming at Q25, assembled clones with MiXCR and retained in-frame beta chains. Every distinct CDR3 protein forms one entry, paired with its most common genes and DNA. These V and J calls are TCRdb output, not the study's own analysis. The sample table lists around 340,000 distinct CDR3 sequences, roughly 20% of them with a count of one. Less than 15% of the sample goes to the ten largest clones.

The V gene is TRBV7-8 and the J gene is TRBJ1-1, with a tentative D gene TRBD1 over 5 matching bases. Sequencing was done on a sample of blood, either unsorted or a sorted T cell fraction (not recorded which). This receptor was obtained from a male donor with ankylosing spondylitis or in good health (not recorded which). The CDR3 in this case is CASSLGVDEAFF. In nucleotides, the sequence is TGTGCCAGCAGCCTAGGGGTGGATGAAGCTTTCTTT.